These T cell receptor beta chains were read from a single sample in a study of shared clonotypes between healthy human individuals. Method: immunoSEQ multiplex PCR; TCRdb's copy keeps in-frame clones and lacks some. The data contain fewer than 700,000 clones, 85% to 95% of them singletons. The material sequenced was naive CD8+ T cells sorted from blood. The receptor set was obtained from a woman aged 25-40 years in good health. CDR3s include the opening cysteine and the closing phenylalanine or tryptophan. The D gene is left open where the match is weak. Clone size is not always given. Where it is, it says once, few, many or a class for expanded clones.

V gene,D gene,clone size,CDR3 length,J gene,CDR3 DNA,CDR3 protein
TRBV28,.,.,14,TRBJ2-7,TGTGCCAGCAGTTTTCCCGGACCCACCTACGAGCAGTACTTC,CASSFPGPTYEQYF
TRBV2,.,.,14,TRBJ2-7,TGTGCCAGCCGCCCCGTTGGAGATTCCTACGAGCAGTACTTC,CASRPVGDSYEQYF
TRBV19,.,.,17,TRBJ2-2,TGTGCCAGTAAACCCAATTTGGGCGGTCCGAACACCGGGGAGCTGTTTTTT,CASKPNLGGPNTGELFF
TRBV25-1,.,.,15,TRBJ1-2,TGTGCCAGCAGTGAACGATCCGGGCCTAGGGGGGGCTACACCTTC,CASSERSGPRGGYTF
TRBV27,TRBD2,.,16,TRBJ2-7,TGTGCCAGCAGTCCCCGACTAGCGGGAGGGTCCTACGAGCAGTACTTC,CASSPRLAGGSYEQYF
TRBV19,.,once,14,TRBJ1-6,TGTGCCAGTAGTCACAGGACGTCCCGCTCACCCCTCCACTTT,CASSHRTSRSPLHF
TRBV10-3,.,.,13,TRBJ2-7,TGTGCCATTAAACCGGATCCCTCCTACGAGCAGTACTTC,CAIKPDPSYEQYF
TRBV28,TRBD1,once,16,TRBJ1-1,TGTGCCAGCAGCTATTCCGGGACAGGGGCGGGAACTGAAGCTTTCTTT,CASSYSGTGAGTEAFF
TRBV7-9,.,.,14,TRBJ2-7,TGTGCCAGCAGCATTGGGGGGGCGCGATACGAGCAGTACTTC,CASSIGGARYEQYF
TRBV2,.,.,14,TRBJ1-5,TGTGCCAGCAATCTGGGGGTGAGCAATCAGCCCCAGCATTTT,CASNLGVSNQPQHF
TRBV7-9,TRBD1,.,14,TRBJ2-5,TGTGCCAGCAGCGCGACAGGGACGGGAGAGACCCAGTACTTC,CASSATGTGETQYF
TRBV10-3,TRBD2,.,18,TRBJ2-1,TGTGCCATCAGATACAGTGCGGTTAGCGGGACTAGCGGCCACGAGCAGTTCTTC,CAIRYSAVSGTSGHEQFF
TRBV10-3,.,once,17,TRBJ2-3,TGTGCCATCAGTGACGGCGGTCCCCTCTCCTACACAGATACGCAGTATTTT,CAISDGGPLSYTDTQYF
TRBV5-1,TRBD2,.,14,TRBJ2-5,TGCGCCAGCGGTTTAGCGGGAGTACAAGAGACCCAGTACTTC,CASGLAGVQETQYF
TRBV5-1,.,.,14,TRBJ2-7,TGCGCCAGCAGCCCCAGTGGAGGGGCGATCGAGCAGTACTTC,CASSPSGGAIEQYF
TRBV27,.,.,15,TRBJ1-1,TGTGCCAGCAGTTTAGGGTATGGGGGGACGGGTGAAGCTTTCTTT,CASSLGYGGTGEAFF
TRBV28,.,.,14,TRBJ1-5,TGTGCCAGCAGTCTAGCCGGGGGAACCAAGCCCCAGCATTTT,CASSLAGGTKPQHF
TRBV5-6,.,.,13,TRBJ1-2,TGTGCCAGCAGCTTGGGGGCAGACTATGGCTACACCTTC,CASSLGADYGYTF
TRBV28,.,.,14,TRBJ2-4,TGTGCCACCATTAGTCGGGCAGCCAAAAACATTCAGTACTTC,CATISRAAKNIQYF
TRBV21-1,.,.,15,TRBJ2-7,TGTGCCAGTTGTAATACGGCTAGCGGACCCTACGAGCAGTACTTC,CASCNTASGPYEQYF
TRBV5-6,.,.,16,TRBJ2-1,TGTGCCAGCAGCCGCAAAGGAACTTATACCTACAATGAGCAGTTCTTC,CASSRKGTYTYNEQFF
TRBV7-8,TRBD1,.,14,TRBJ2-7,TGTGCCAGCAGCTCGGGGGACAGGGTAAGCGAGCAGTACTTC,CASSSGDRVSEQYF
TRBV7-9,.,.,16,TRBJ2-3,TGTGCCAGCAGCTTAGGGGCCAGGGGAAGAACAGATACGCAGTATTTT,CASSLGARGRTDTQYF
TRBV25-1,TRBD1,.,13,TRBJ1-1,TGTGCCAGCAGCGGGACAGGGAGGACTGAAGCTTTCTTT,CASSGTGRTEAFF
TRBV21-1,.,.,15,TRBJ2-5,TGTGCCAGCAGCAAAGGGGCCGCTGGGGAAGAGACCCAGTACTTC,CASSKGAAGEETQYF
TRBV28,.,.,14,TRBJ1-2,TGTGCCAGCAGTACCCAACAGATAAACTATGGCTACACCTTC,CASSTQQINYGYTF
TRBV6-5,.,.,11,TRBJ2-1,TGTGCCAGCAGTTACGGTCGGGAGCAGTTCTTC,CASSYGREQFF
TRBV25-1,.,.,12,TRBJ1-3,TGTGCCAGCAGCCAAACGAGGGACACCATATATTTT,CASSQTRDTIYF
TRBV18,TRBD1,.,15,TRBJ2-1,TGTGCCAGCTCACCGACAGGGTTGGGTGAAAATGAGCAGTTCTTC,CASSPTGLGENEQFF
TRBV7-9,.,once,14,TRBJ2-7,TGTGCCAGCAGCATGGTTGGGGGCTCCTACGAGCAGTACTTC,CASSMVGGSYEQYF
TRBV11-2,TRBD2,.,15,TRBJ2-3,TGTGCCAGCAGCTTAGGGCTAGCGGGCCCAGATACGCAGTATTTT,CASSLGLAGPDTQYF
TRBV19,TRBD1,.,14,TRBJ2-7,TGTGCCAGTAGCACCCGACAGGGTACGGGCGAGCAGTACTTC,CASSTRQGTGEQYF
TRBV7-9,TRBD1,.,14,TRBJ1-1,TGTGCCAGCAGCGCCGGGACAGTAAACACTGAAGCTTTCTTT,CASSAGTVNTEAFF
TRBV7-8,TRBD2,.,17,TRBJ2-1,TGTGCCAGCAGCTTAGCGGGGGCGGGAGGTACCTACAATGAGCAGTTCTTC,CASSLAGAGGTYNEQFF
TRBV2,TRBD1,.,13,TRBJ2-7,TGTGCCAGCAGTAGCCGGACAGGCTACGAGCAGTACTTC,CASSSRTGYEQYF
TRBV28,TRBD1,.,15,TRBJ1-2,TGTGCCAGCAGCCAGGGGGACCTAAGGGACTATGGCTACACCTTC,CASSQGDLRDYGYTF
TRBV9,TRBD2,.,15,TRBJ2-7,TGTGCCAGCAGCGCTCGGACTAGCGGGAGCGGCGAGCAGTACTTC,CASSARTSGSGEQYF
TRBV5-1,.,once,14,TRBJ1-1,TGCGCCAGCAGCTTGGAGGGGGGCAGGACTGAAGCTTTCTTT,CASSLEGGRTEAFF
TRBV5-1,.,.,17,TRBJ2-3,TGCGCCAGCAGCTGGGTCGGGGACCGACGGGGCACAGATACGCAGTATTTT,CASSWVGDRRGTDTQYF
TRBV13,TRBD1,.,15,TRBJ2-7,TGTGCCAGCAGCTTAGGACAGGGGACACACTACGAGCAGTACTTC,CASSLGQGTHYEQYF
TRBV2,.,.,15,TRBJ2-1,TGTGCCAGCAGTTCTGCGGGTTCTTCCTACAATGAGCAGTTCTTC,CASSSAGSSYNEQFF
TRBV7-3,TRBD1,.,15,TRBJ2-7,TGTGCCAGCAGCTTTGGACGTTCAGGGGGCCACGAGCAGTACTTC,CASSFGRSGGHEQYF